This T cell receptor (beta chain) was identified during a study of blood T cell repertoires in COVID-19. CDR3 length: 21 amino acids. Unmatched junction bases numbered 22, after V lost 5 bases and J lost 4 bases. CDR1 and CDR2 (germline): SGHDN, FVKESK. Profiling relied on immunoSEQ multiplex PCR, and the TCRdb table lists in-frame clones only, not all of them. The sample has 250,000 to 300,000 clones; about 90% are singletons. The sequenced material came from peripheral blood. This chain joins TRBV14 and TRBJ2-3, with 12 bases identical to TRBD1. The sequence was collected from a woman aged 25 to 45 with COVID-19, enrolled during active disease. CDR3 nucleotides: TGTGCCAGCAGCAGAGTATCTTCGGGACAGGGGGCTGGTGTGGTCGCAGATACGCAGTATTTT. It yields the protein CASSRVSSGQGAGVVADTQYF. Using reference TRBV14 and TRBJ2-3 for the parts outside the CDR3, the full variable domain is EAGVTQFPSHSVIEKGQTVTLRCDPISGHDNLYWYRRVMGKEIKFLLHFVKESKQDESGMPNNRFLAERTGGTYSTLKVQPAELEDSGVYFCASSRVSSGQGAGVVADTQYFGPGTRLTVL.